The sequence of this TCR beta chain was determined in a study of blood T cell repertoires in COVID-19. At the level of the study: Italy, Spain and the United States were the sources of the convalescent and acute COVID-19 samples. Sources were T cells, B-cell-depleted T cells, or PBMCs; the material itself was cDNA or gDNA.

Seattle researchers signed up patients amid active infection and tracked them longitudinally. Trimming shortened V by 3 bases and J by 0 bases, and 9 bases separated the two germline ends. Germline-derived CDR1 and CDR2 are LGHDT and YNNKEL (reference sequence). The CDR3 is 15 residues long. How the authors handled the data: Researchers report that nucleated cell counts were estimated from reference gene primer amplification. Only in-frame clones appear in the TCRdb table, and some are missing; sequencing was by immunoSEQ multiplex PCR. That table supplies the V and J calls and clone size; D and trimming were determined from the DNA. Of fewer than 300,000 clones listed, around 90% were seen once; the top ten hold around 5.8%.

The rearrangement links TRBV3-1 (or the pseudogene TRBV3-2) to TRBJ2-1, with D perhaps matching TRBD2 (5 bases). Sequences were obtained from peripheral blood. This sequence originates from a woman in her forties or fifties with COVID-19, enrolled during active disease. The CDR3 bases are TGTGCCAGCAGCCAGGCCCGGGACTCCTACAATGAGCAGTTCTTC. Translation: CASSQARDSYNEQFF.